A selection of T cell receptor beta chains follows, all from one sample in a study of T cell responses to AZD1222 COVID-19 vaccine. Method: immunoSEQ multiplex PCR; TCRdb's copy keeps in-frame clones and lacks some. The table has roughly 100,000 clones, around 90% seen once. The sample was peripheral blood, taken on day 0 of AZD1222 vaccination. The receptors originated from an adult in good health. Each CDR3 is given with its conserved first and last residue. The D gene is left open where the match is weak.

j_call v_call d_call cdr3_aa
TRBJ2-7 TRBV7-8 TRBD1 CASSLNRGREQYF
TRBJ2-7 TRBV5-1 NA CASSPGLAYEQYF
TRBJ1-5 TRBV6-2/TRBV6-3 TRBD1 CASSAGGSNQPQHF
TRBJ1-4 TRBV5-5 NA CASSLEWGSEKLFF
TRBJ1-2 TRBV7-9 NA CASSFTPGANPNYGYTF
TRBJ1-5 TRBV27 NA CASSSQGRKPQHF
TRBJ1-5 TRBV27 NA CASKQGYSNQPQHF
TRBJ2-6 TRBV15 NA CATSRDGGTGANVLTF
TRBJ1-5 TRBV29-1 TRBD1 CSVSQGNSNQPQHF
TRBJ2-5 TRBV4-3 NA CASSQEARGMGTQYF
TRBJ1-1 TRBV2 TRBD1 CASVSLTGDTEAFF
TRBJ2-5 TRBV7-8 NA CASSLVGRGYETQYF
TRBJ1-4 TRBV18 TRBD1 CASGQGTNEKLFF
TRBJ2-4 TRBV5-4 NA CASSDTRVTKNIQYF
TRBJ1-3 TRBV9 NA CASSSWDFGNTIYF
TRBJ2-6 TRBV7-9 NA CASSFTGSSGANVLTF
TRBJ1-2 TRBV18 TRBD1 CASSGQGGNYGYTF
TRBJ2-1 TRBV5-1 NA CASSLGEPSYNEQFF
TRBJ1-2 TRBV18 NA CASSRRDTHDGYTF
TRBJ1-4 TRBV28 NA CASRFRNTGKANEKLFF
TRBJ1-4 TRBV1 NA CTSSQTRTGFF
TRBJ2-3 TRBV19 TRBD1 CASSDRGGTDTQYF
TRBJ2-6 TRBV5-4 NA CASSLRDLGLGANVLTF
TRBJ1-1 TRBV15 NA CATSRERKGEAFF
TRBJ2-7 TRBV5-5 NA CASSLEQYLNYEQYF